Shown below are 24 T cell receptor beta chains from a single sample sequenced in a study of shared clonotypes between healthy human individuals. Profiling relied on immunoSEQ multiplex PCR, and the TCRdb table lists in-frame clones only, not all of them. The sample lists a few million clones; over 90% were seen once. The sequencing input was naive CD4+ T cells from PBMCs. Subset denoted: CD45RA+ positively selected. All receptors derive from a man younger than 35 in good health. Some clones in this sample may be carry-over from other donors' samples.

The chain couples TRBV11-2 to TRBJ2-5, with 7 bases identical to TRBD2. V trimming: 2 bases; J trimming: 4 bases; junction bases outside the gene matches: 1. This CDR3 has 13 residues. Germline loops: CDR1 SGHAT, CDR2 FQNNGV. CDR3 loop: CASSLLAGETQYF. In nucleotides, the CDR3 is TGTGCCAGCAGCTTATTAGCGGGAGAGACCCAGTACTTC.

Details on this clone: This sample also contains other DNA sequences that code for the same CDR3. The chain couples TRBV18 to TRBJ2-5, with TRBD2 as a possible D gene (5 bases). The CDR3 is made up of 14 amino acids. CDR1 is KGHSH and CDR2 is LQKENI in the germline V gene. The ends were cut back, 0 bases at V and 3 bases at J, with 8 bases in the middle. DNA for the CDR3: TGTGCCAGCTCACCACCGGGTAGCGAAGAGACCCAGTACTTC. Encoded protein: CASSPPGSEETQYF.

The J gene is TRBJ2-6, the V gene TRBV11-2; no clear D gene. This CDR3 spans 17 amino acids. V was trimmed by 4 bases and J by 0 bases, leaving 13 bases between them. CDR1 SGHAT and CDR2 FQNNGV come from the germline V gene. In DNA, the CDR3 is TGTGCCAGCAGCTCGTCACCGTTACCCTCTGGGGCCAACGTCCTGACTTTC. Translation: CASSSSPLPSGANVLTF.

The chain links TRBV4-1 to TRBJ2-2, with 9 bases that match TRBD2. The germline gives CDR1 MGHRA, CDR2 YSYEKL. The CDR3 extends over 17 amino acids. J was trimmed by 5 bases and V by 2 bases; bases with no gene match: 9. CDR3 sequence: CASSQIAGVFRTGELFF. In DNA, the CDR3 is TGCGCCAGCAGCCAAATAGCGGGAGTTTTTAGGACCGGGGAGCTGTTTTTT.

The chain couples TRBV19 to TRBJ2-2; unclear D gene. The V end was cut by 3 bases, the J end by 13 bases, with 15 bases between. The CDR3 extends over 13 amino acids. Germline V gene sequence: CDR1 LNHDA, CDR2 SQIVND (reference sequence). CDR3 in DNA: TGTGCCAGTAGTATCCTAGATAGGGTGGGGCTGTTTTTT. Its translation: CASSILDRVGLFF.

As to this clone: Other nucleotide sequences from this sample produce the same CDR3. The chain is built from TRBV28 and TRBJ2-7, with unresolved D. The CDR3 loop spans 11 amino acids. V lost 6 bases to trimming and J lost 4 bases, with 7 bases between them. Germline V gene data show CDR1 as MDHEN and CDR2 as SYDVKM. CDR3 coding DNA: TGTGCCAGCAGAACTGCGTACGAGCAGTACTTC. This translates into CASRTAYEQYF. Complete variable domain (other parts from reference TRBV28 and TRBJ2-7): DVKVTQSSRYLVKRTGEKVFLECVQDMDHENMFWYRQDPGLGLRLIYFSYDVKMKEKGDIPEGYSVSREKKERFSLILESASTNQTSMYLCASRTAYEQYFGPGTRLTVT.

This chain connects TRBV4-1 to TRBJ2-7, with D perhaps matching TRBD1 (7 bases). This CDR3 contains 17 residues. Deletions cut 1 base from V and 0 bases from J, with 16 bases between. Looked up from germline, CDR1 is MGHRA and CDR2 is YSYEKL. In nucleotides, the CDR3 is TGCGCCAGCAGCCAAGTTGCAGGGGGGAAGAGCTCCTACGAGCAGTACTTC. Protein: CASSQVAGGKSSYEQYF.

The chain carries TRBV6-6 and TRBJ2-7, with 9 nucleotides matching TRBD1. The CDR3 extends over 15 amino acids. The germline V gene encodes CDR1 MNHNY and CDR2 SVGAGI (reference sequence). Trimming cost V 3 bases and J 5 bases; bases outside gene matches: 8. The CDR3: CASSYRGTGSDEQYF. The CDR3 coding sequence is TGTGCCAGCAGTTATAGGGGGACAGGGTCTGACGAGCAGTACTTC.

The chain carries TRBV10-3 and TRBJ2-3; 8 bases align to TRBD2. Germline CDR1 reads ENHRY; CDR2 reads SYGVKD. The CDR3 is 17 residues long. The ends lost 0 bases at V and 6 bases at J; junction bases unmatched: 11. The CDR3 reads CAISESFAGGSKDTQYF. The CDR3 DNA sequence: TGTGCCATCAGTGAGTCCTTTGCGGGAGGCAGCAAGGATACGCAGTATTTT.

As regards this clone: Additional DNA sequences in this sample encode the identical CDR3. The V call is TRBV20-1, the J call TRBJ2-7; D is uncertain. Germline lookup yields CDR1 DFQATT and CDR2 SNEGSKA (reference sequence). The ends were cut back, 5 bases at V and 2 bases at J, with 7 bases in the middle. The CDR3 is 11 residues long. The CDR3 bases are TGCAGTGCTTCATCAGCCTACGAGCAGTACTTC. It yields the protein CSASSAYEQYF.

The chain employs TRBV18 and TRBJ1-2; D is possibly TRBD1 (5 bases). CDR1 and CDR2 from the germline V gene are KGHSH and LQKENI. With 3 bases removed from V and 5 bases from J, the gap between germline ends came to 13 bases. CDR3 length equals 14 residues. The CDR3 spells CASSPSPGTYGYTF. The CDR3 bases are TGTGCCAGCTCACCCTCGCCAGGGACGTATGGCTACACCTTC.

The chain is built from TRBV27 and TRBJ1-1; 9 bases match TRBD1. V dropped 3 bases and J dropped 11; count of bases not matched to a gene: 10. CDR1 and CDR2 from the germline V gene are MNHEY and SMNVEV (reference sequence). This CDR3 is built from 14 residues. DNA for the CDR3: TGTGCCAGCAGTTTGGGGACAGGGTTCGGTCTGGCTTTCTTT. It specifies CASSLGTGFGLAFF.

The CDR3: CSYGDGGEPQHF. The CDR3 DNA reads TGCAGCTATGGGGATGGGGGGGAGCCCCAGCATTTT. V and J are TRBV29-1 and TRBJ1-5; a weak D match, TRBD1 (5 bases). Trimming left V 8 bases short and J 8 bases short, with 16 bases between. The CDR3 consists of 12 residues. Germline CDR1 SQVTM, CDR2 ANQGSEA.

The CDR3 nucleotides read TGTGCCAGCAGCCCTTGGAAGGGGGCGATGAGCTCTGGAAACACCATATATTTT. Translated, it gives CASSPWKGAMSSGNTIYF. The gene calls are TRBV7-9 and TRBJ1-3; 7 bases agree with TRBD1. The CDR3 runs to 18 residues. The ends lost 5 bases at V and 0 bases at J; junction bases unmatched: 13. Germline-derived CDR1 and CDR2 are SEHNR and FQNEAQ (reference sequence).

V and J are TRBV29-1 and TRBJ2-5; D is tentatively TRBD1 or TRBD2 (5 bases each). V gave up 8 bases and J gave up 7 bases, with 17 bases separating them. The length of the CDR3 is 12 residues. CDR1 and CDR2 (germline): SQVTM, ANQGSEA. The CDR3 reads CSPGALTGTQYF. CDR3 nucleotide sequence: TGCAGCCCCGGGGCCTTGACGGGGACCCAGTACTTC.

This clone appeared a single time. The gene calls are TRBV4-3 and TRBJ1-2, with 10 bases identical to TRBD1. Germline V lookup: CDR1 LGHNA, CDR2 YSLEER. This CDR3 is 15 amino acids long. J was trimmed by 7 bases and V by 3 bases; bases with no gene match: 8. In nucleotides, the CDR3 is TGCGCCAGCAGCCACCTGGGACAGGGGATACCTGGCTACACCTTC. The encoded protein is CASSHLGQGIPGYTF.

This chain links TRBV5-1 with TRBJ2-7; TRBD1 matches at 7 bases. The V and J ends lost 4 bases and 3 bases, in that order; junction bases with no gene match: 10. From germline, CDR1 is SGHRS and CDR2 YFSETQ. The CDR3 spans 15 residues. CDR3 loop: CASSPGFRDSYEQYF. CDR3 bases: TGCGCCAGCAGCCCCGGTTTCCGGGACAGCTACGAGCAGTACTTC.

The J gene is TRBJ2-4, the V gene TRBV4-2, with D unresolved. Per germline, CDR1 LGHNA and CDR2 YNFKEQ. The V end was cut by 1 base, the J end by 1 base, with 11 bases between. The CDR3 is made up of 16 amino acids. CDR3 protein: CASSQVGRRAKNIQYF. The DNA of the CDR3 is TGTGCCAGCAGCCAAGTGGGTCGTAGGGCCAAAAACATTCAGTACTTC.

The chain employs TRBV6-6 and TRBJ2-7; a possible D gene is TRBD2 (6 bases). The V and J ends lost 11 bases and 4 bases respectively, with 18 bases between them. The CDR3 has 13 residues. The V gene's germline CDR1 is MNHNY and CDR2 SVGAGI (reference sequence). CDR3 bases: TGTGCCGCTCGGTCCGGGAGACCTTACGAGCAGTACTTC. This gives the protein CAARSGRPYEQYF.

This chain links TRBV9 with TRBJ2-5, with TRBD1 matching over 8 bases. V gave up 1 base and J gave up 6 bases; unmatched junction bases: 8. Germline loops: CDR1 SGDLS, CDR2 YYNGEE. The CDR3 length is 15 residues. CDR3: CASSVMDRVGQTQYF. CDR3 DNA: TGTGCCAGCAGCGTAATGGACAGGGTGGGACAGACCCAGTACTTC.

The CDR3 reads CSVESHRGGANVLTF. CDR3 bases: TGCAGCGTTGAGTCCCACCGGGGGGGGGCCAACGTCCTGACTTTC. The J gene is TRBJ2-6, the V gene TRBV29-1; a possible D gene is TRBD2 (6 bases). This CDR3 comprises 15 residues. With 3 bases removed from V and 4 bases from J, the gap between germline ends came to 13 bases. CDR1 SQVTM and CDR2 ANQGSEA come from the germline V gene.

This rearrangement joins TRBV18 to TRBJ2-7; 9 bases match TRBD2. This CDR3 comprises 20 residues. CDR1 is KGHSH, CDR2 LQKENI, per germline. The junction had 18 bases not matched to a gene; V was cut back by 3 bases and J by 0 bases. This CDR3 is CASSPKGLARDGGSSYEQYF. As DNA, the CDR3 is TGTGCCAGCTCACCGAAGGGACTAGCTAGGGACGGGGGGAGCTCCTACGAGCAGTACTTC.

This chain connects TRBV5-1 to TRBJ1-1; unclear D gene. The V end lost 0 bases, the J end lost 3 bases, and 6 bases lay between the germline ends. Germline CDR1 is SGHRS and CDR2 is YFSETQ. There are 13 residues in the CDR3. CDR3 nucleotide sequence: TGCGCCAGCAGCTTGGGTTCGGACACTGAAGCTTTCTTT. It codes for CASSLGSDTEAFF.

J is TRBJ1-2 and V is TRBV19, with D unresolved. V shed 6 bases and J shed 5 bases, with 16 bases lying between them. The CDR3 consists of 14 residues. CDR1 LNHDA and CDR2 SQIVND come from the germline V gene (reference sequence). The CDR3 DNA reads as TGTGCCAGTAGAAGCCCCCAACGGGAGTATGGCTACACCTTC. The encoded protein is CASRSPQREYGYTF.